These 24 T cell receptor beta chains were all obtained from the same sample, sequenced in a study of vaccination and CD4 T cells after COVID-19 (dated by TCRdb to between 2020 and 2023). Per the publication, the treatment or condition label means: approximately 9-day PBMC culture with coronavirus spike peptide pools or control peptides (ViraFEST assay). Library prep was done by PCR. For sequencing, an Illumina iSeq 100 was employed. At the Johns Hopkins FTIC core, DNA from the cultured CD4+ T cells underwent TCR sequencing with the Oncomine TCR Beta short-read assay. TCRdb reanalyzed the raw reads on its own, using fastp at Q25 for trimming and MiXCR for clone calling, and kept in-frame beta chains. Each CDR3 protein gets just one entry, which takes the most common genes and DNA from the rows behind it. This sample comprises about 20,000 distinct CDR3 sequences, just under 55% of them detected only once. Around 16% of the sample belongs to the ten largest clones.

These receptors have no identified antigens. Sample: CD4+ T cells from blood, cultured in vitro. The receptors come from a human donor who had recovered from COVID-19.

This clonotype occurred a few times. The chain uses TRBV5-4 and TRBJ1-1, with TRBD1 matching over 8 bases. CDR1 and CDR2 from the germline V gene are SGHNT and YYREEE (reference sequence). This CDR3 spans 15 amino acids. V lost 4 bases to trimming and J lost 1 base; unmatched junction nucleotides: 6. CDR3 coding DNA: TGTGCCAGCAGCCCCCCCGGGACAGGGAACACTGAAGCTTTCTTT. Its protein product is CASSPPGTGNTEAFF.

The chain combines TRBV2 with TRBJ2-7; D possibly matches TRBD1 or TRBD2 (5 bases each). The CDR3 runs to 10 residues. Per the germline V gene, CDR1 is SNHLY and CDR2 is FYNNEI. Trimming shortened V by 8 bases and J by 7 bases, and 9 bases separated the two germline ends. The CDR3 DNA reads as TGTGCCAGCGGGGGAGAAGAGCAGTACTTC. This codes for CASGGEEQYF.

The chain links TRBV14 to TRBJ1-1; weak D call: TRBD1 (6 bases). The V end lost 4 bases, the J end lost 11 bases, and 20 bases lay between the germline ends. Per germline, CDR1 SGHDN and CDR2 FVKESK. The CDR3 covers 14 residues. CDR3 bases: TGTGCCAGCAGCCTCTCGGGGGCAGGGAATGGTGCTTTCTTT. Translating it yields CASSLSGAGNGAFF.

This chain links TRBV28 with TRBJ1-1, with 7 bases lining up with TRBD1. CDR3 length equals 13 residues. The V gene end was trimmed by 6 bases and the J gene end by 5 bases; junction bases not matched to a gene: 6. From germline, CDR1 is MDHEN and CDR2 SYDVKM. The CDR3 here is CASSHRGRTEAFF. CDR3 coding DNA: TGTGCCAGCAGCCATAGGGGGCGGACTGAAGCTTTCTTT.

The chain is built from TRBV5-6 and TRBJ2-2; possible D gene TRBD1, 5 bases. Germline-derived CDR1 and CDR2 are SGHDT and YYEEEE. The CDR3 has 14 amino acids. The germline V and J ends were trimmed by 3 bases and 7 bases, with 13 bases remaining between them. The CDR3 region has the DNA TGTGCCAGCAGCTACCAGGGTCGCGGCGGGGAGCTGTTTTTT. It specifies CASSYQGRGGELFF. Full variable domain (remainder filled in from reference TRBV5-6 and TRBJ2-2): DAGVTQSPTHLIKTRGQQVTLRCSPKSGHDTVSWYQQALGQGPQFIFQYYEEEERQRGNFPDRFSGHQFPNYSSELNVNALLLGDSALYLCASSYQGRGGELFFGEGSRLTVL.

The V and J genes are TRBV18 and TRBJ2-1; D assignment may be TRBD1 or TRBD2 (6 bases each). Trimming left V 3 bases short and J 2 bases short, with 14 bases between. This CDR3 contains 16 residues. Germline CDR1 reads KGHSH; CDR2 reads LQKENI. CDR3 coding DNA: TGTGCCAGCTCACCTGGGGGGCAGGGTGCCTACAATGAGCAGTTCTTC. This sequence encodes CASSPGGQGAYNEQFF.

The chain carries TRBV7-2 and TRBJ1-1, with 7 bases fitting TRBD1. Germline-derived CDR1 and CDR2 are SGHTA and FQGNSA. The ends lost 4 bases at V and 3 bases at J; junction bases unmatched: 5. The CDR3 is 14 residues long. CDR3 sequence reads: CASSSQGLDTEAFF. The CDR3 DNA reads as TGTGCCAGCAGCTCACAGGGGCTAGACACTGAAGCTTTCTTT.

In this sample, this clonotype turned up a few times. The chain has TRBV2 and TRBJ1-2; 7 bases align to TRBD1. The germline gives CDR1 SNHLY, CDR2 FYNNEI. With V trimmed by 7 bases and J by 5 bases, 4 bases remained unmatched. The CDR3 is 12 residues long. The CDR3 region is CASNPDRYGYTF. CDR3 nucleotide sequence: TGTGCCAGCAATCCGGACAGGTATGGCTACACCTTC.

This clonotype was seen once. In DNA, the CDR3 is TGTGCCAGCAGGGCCGGGACAATGCCCTACGAGCAGTACTTC. The encoded protein is CASRAGTMPYEQYF. The chain links TRBV7-2 to TRBJ2-7; weak D call: TRBD1 (6 bases). The CDR3 loop spans 14 amino acids. Germline CDR1 SGHTA, CDR2 FQGNSA. Trimming pared 6 bases from V and 2 bases from J, leaving 14 bases between.

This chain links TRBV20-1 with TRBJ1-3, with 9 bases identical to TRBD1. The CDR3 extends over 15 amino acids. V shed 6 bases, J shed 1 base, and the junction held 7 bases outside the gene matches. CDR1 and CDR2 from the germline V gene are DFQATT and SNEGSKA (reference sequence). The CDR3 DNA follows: TGCAGTGCGGCCTCACAGGGGGCATCTGGAAACACCATATATTTT. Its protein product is CSAASQGASGNTIYF.

The CDR3 nucleotides read TGTGCCAGTAGTCCGCGGGGAGGCCCCGGCTCCTACAATGAGCAGTTCTTC. Encoded protein: CASSPRGGPGSYNEQFF. This chain joins TRBV19 and TRBJ2-1; D is perhaps TRBD2 (6 bases). CDR1 LNHDA and CDR2 SQIVND come from the germline V gene (reference sequence). The ends were cut back, 5 bases at V and 0 bases at J, with 17 bases in the middle. There are 17 residues in the CDR3.

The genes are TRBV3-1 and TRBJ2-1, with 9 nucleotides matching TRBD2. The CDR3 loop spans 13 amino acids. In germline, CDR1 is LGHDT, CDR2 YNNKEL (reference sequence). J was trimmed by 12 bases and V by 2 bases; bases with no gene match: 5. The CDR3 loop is CASSQTEGLAQFF. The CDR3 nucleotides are TGTGCCAGCAGCCAAACGGAGGGACTAGCGCAGTTCTTC.

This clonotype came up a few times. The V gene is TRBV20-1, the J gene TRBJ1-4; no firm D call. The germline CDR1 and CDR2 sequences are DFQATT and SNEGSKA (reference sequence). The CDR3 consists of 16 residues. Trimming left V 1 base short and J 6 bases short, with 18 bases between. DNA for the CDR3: TGCAGTGCTAGAGTACGACGGGCACTCAAAGATGAAAAACTGTTTTTT. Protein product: CSARVRRALKDEKLFF.

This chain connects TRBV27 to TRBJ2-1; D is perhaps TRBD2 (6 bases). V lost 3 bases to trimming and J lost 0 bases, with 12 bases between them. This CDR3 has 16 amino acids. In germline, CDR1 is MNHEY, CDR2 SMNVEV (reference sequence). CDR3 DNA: TGTGCCAGCAGTTTTACTAGCTTTAGCTCCTACAATGAGCAGTTCTTC. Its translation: CASSFTSFSSYNEQFF.

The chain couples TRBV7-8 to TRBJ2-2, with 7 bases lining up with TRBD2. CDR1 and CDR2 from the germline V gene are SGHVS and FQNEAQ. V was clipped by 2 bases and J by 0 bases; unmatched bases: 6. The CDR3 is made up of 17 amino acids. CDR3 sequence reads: CASSLRRLAANTGELFF. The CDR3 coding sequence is TGTGCCAGCAGCTTACGTAGACTAGCTGCGAACACCGGGGAGCTGTTTTTT.

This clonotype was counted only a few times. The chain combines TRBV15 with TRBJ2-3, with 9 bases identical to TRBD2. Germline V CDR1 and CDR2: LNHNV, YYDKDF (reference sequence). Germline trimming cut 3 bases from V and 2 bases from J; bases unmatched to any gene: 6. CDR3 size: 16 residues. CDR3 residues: CATSRTSGLLTDTQYF. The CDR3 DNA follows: TGTGCCACCAGCAGGACTAGCGGATTACTCACAGATACGCAGTATTTT. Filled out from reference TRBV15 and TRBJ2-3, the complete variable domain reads DAMVIQNPRYQVTQFGKPVTLSCSQTLNHNVMYWYQQKSSQAPKLLFHYYDKDFNNEADTPDNFQSRRPNTSFCFLDIRSPGLGDTAMYLCATSRTSGLLTDTQYFGPGTRLTVL.

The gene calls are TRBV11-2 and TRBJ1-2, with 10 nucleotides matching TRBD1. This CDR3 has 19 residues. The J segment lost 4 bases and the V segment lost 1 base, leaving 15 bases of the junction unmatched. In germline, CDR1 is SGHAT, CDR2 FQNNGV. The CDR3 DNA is TGTGCCAGCAGCTTAGCACCCGGGACAGGGGCCACCCGGGCCTATGGCTACACCTTC. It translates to CASSLAPGTGATRAYGYTF. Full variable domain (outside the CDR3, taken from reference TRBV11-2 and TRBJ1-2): EAGVAQSPRYKIIEKRQSVAFWCNPISGHATLYWYQQILGQGPKLLIQFQNNGVVDDSQLPKDRFSAERLKGVDSTLKIQPAKLEDSAVYLCASSLAPGTGATRAYGYTFGSGTRLTVV.

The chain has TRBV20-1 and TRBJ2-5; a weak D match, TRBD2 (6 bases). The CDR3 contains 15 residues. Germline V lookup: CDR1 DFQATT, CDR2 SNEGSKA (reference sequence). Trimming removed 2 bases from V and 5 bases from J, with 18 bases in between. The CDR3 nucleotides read TGCAGTGCTAGATTTGCCCGGGACTCTAGGGAGACCCAGTACTTC. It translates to CSARFARDSRETQYF.

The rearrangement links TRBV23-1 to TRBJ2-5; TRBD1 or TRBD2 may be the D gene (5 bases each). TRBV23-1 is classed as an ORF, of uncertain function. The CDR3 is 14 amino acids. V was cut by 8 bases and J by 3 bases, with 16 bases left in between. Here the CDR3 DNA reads TGCGCCAGCGGGGGTTTGGGTGGGGAAGAGACCCAGTACTTC. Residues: CASGGLGGEETQYF.

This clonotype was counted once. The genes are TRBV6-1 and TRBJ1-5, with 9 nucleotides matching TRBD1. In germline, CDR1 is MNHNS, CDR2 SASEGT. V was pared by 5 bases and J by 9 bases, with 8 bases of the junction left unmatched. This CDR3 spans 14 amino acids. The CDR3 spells CASSPDRGAGPQHF. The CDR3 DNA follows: TGTGCCAGCAGTCCGGACAGGGGTGCGGGGCCCCAGCATTTT.

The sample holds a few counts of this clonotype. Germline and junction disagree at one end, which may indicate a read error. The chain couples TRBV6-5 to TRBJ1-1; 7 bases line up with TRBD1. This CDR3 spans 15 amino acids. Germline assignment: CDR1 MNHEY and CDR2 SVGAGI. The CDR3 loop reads CASNYRGQTNTEAFF. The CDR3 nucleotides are TGTGCCAGCAATTACAGGGGACAAACGAACACTGAAGCTTTCTTT.

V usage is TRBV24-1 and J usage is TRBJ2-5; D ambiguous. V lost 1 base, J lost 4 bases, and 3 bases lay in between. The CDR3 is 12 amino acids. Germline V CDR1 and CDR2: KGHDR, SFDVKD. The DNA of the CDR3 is TGTGCCACCAGTGATTTAGGAGAGACCCAGTACTTC. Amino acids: CATSDLGETQYF.

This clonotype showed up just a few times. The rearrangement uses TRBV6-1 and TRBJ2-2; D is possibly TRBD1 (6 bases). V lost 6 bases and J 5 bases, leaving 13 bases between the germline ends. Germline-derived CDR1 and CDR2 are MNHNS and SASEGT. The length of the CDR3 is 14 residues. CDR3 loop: CASRQGTRTGELFF. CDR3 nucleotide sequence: TGTGCCAGCAGACAGGGAACGCGGACCGGGGAGCTGTTTTTT.

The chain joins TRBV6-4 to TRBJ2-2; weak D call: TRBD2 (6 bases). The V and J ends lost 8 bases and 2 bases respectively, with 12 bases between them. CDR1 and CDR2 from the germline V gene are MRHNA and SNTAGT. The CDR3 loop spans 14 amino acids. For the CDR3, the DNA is TGTGCCAGCGGTGGAGGGACCAACACCGGGGAGCTGTTTTTT. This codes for CASGGGTNTGELFF.